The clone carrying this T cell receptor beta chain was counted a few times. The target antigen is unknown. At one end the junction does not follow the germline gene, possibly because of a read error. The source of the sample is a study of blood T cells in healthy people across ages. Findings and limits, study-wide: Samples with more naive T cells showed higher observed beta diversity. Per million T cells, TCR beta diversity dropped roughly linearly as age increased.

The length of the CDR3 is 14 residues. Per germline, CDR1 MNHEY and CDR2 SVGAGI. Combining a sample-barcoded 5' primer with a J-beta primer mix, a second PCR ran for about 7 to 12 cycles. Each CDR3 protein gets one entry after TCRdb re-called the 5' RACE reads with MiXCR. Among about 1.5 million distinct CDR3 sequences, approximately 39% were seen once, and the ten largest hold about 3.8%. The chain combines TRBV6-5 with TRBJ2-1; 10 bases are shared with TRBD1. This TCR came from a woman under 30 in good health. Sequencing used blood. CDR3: CASRTGGSNNEQFF. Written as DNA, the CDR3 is TGTGCCAGCAGGACAGGGGGCTCCAACAATGAGCAGTTCTTC.